The 15 T cell receptor beta chains reported below all come from one sample, sequenced in a study of blood T cell repertoires in COVID-19. Clones were read by immunoSEQ multiplex PCR, and TCRdb kept only the in-frame ones, dropping some. Of approximately 200,000 clones in the sample, 80% to 90% were seen once. The sample consisted of PBMCs or T cells enriched from blood (not recorded which). These receptors originate from a man aged 35 to 55 who had recovered from COVID-19.

The chain carries TRBV7-7 and TRBJ2-2; tentatively, D is TRBD1 (6 bases). Trimming removed 2 bases from V and 4 bases from J, with 8 bases in between. The length of the CDR3 is 14 residues. Per the germline V gene, CDR1 is SSHAT and CDR2 is FNYEAQ (reference sequence). The CDR3 is CASSLTGITGELFF. In nucleotides, the CDR3 is TGTGCCAGCAGCTTAACAGGGATCACCGGGGAGCTGTTTTTT.

The chain carries TRBV4-2 and TRBJ1-5; no clear D. Germline CDR1 is LGHNA and CDR2 is YNFKEQ. V gave up 4 bases and J gave up 6 bases, with 7 bases separating them. This CDR3 is 12 amino acids long. CDR3 sequence (DNA): TGTGCCAGCAGCCCCCTAGGTCAGCCCCAGCATTTT. Its protein is CASSPLGQPQHF.

CDR3 loop: CASSIDSGRRTDTQYF. CDR3 coding DNA: TGTGCCAGTAGTATAGATAGCGGGAGGAGGACAGATACGCAGTATTTT. The chain employs TRBV19 and TRBJ2-3; 10 nucleotides align to TRBD2. V gave up 0 bases and J gave up 3 bases; unmatched junction bases: 3. CDR3 length: 16 amino acids. Germline V gene lookup returns CDR1 LNHDA and CDR2 SQIVND (reference sequence).

The chain employs TRBV19 and TRBJ2-5; TRBD1 aligns across 11 bases. The CDR3 has 15 amino acids. After removal of 5 bases from V and 5 bases from J, the junction contained 7 bases not matched to a gene. Germline loops: CDR1 LNHDA, CDR2 SQIVND (reference sequence). The CDR3 loop reads CASSVGQGAKETQYF. The CDR3 DNA sequence: TGTGCCAGTAGTGTTGGACAGGGGGCGAAGGAGACCCAGTACTTC.

This chain links TRBV5-4 with TRBJ1-5, with a possible D match to TRBD1 (5 bases). Germline loops: CDR1 SGHNT, CDR2 YYREEE (reference sequence). V lost 0 bases and J 0 bases, leaving 19 bases between the germline ends. The CDR3 covers 19 residues. The CDR3 here is CASSLGTGLGKDSNQPQHF. For the CDR3, the DNA is TGTGCCAGCAGCTTGGGTACAGGCCTTGGAAAAGATAGCAATCAGCCCCAGCATTTT.

The genes are TRBV11-2 and TRBJ2-5, with 8 bases that match TRBD2. J gave up 6 bases and V 5 bases, and 17 bases lay outside the gene matches. CDR1 and CDR2 (germline): SGHAT, FQNNGV. CDR3 length: 17 residues. CDR3: CASSPLSGSGSGKTQYF. The CDR3, as DNA: TGTGCCAGCAGCCCCCTCTCGGGGAGCGGGAGCGGAAAGACCCAGTACTTC.

This clone occurred a few times. The chain combines TRBV5-4 with TRBJ2-5, with D possibly matching TRBD2 (5 bases). In germline, CDR1 is SGHNT, CDR2 YYREEE (reference sequence). V was pared by 4 bases and J by 5 bases, with 18 bases between. The CDR3 contains 15 residues. The CDR3 loop reads CASSPPGNSLETQYF. DNA of the CDR3: TGTGCCAGCAGCCCCCCGGGGAATTCACTCGAGACCCAGTACTTC.

This chain connects TRBV24-1 to TRBJ1-5; TRBD1 agrees at 7 bases. This CDR3 spans 16 amino acids. The junction had 11 bases not matched to a gene; V was cut back by 3 bases and J by 7 bases. CDR1 and CDR2 from the germline V gene are KGHDR and SFDVKD. This CDR3 reads CATSDKGQELCQPQHF. The CDR3 DNA is TGTGCCACCAGTGATAAAGGACAGGAATTATGCCAGCCCCAGCATTTT.

The chain is built from TRBV2 and TRBJ2-7; perhaps TRBD2 as D (6 bases). CDR1 is SNHLY, CDR2 FYNNEI, per germline. V was pared by 4 bases and J by 1 base, with 8 bases between. The CDR3 has 13 residues. The CDR3 loop reads CASSAGDSYEQYV. CDR3 DNA sequence: TGTGCCAGCAGTGCGGGAGATTCCTACGAGCAGTACGTC.

This clone has only one observation. The chain couples TRBV6-1 to TRBJ2-5, with 8 bases fitting TRBD1. This CDR3 has 16 amino acids. Trimming cost V 4 bases and J 5 bases; bases outside gene matches: 12. The germline gives CDR1 MNHNS, CDR2 SASEGT. The CDR3 DNA reads TGTGCCAGCAGTGGACGGACAGGGCCAAGGGAGGAGACCCAGTACTTC. This codes for CASSGRTGPREETQYF.

The chain joins TRBV19 to TRBJ1-4; 7 positions match TRBD1. Germline V gene sequence: CDR1 LNHDA, CDR2 SQIVND (reference sequence). The CDR3 spans 14 residues. V was clipped by 6 bases and J by 0 bases; unmatched bases: 1. The CDR3 loop is CASRGTATNEKLFF. CDR3 sequence (DNA): TGTGCCAGTAGGGGGACAGCAACTAATGAAAAACTGTTTTTT.

This rearrangement joins TRBV5-4 to TRBJ2-1; 13 bases are shared with TRBD2. V shed 0 bases, J shed 7 bases, and the junction held 10 bases outside the gene matches. CDR1 is SGHNT and CDR2 is YYREEE in the germline V gene (reference sequence). The CDR3 totals 18 residues. The CDR3 here is CASSLALGLAGEKNEQFF. The CDR3 bases are TGTGCCAGCAGCTTGGCATTAGGACTAGCGGGAGAAAAGAATGAGCAGTTCTTC.

This sequence joins TRBV7-3 and TRBJ2-1; a weak D match, TRBD2 (6 bases). V was clipped by 5 bases and J by 0 bases, with 14 bases between them. The CDR3 consists of 16 residues. Per germline, CDR1 SGHTA and CDR2 FQGTGA. The chain's CDR3 is CASSGLARSSYNEQFF. In DNA, the CDR3 is TGTGCCAGCAGCGGTCTAGCGAGAAGCTCCTACAATGAGCAGTTCTTC.

This clone was detected a few times. This chain joins TRBV3-1 (or the pseudogene TRBV3-2) and TRBJ1-5; the D is unclear. Germline CDR1 reads LGHDT; CDR2 reads YNNKEL (reference sequence). The V gene lost 1 base and the J gene lost 5 bases, with 6 bases spanning the gap. This CDR3 has 13 amino acids. This CDR3 is CASSQGFDQPQHF. CDR3 DNA sequence: TGTGCCAGCAGCCAAGGTTTCGATCAGCCCCAGCATTTT.

The chain uses TRBV7-9 and TRBJ2-7, with D perhaps TRBD1 (6 bases). V lost 5 bases and J lost 7, with 18 bases in between. Germline values: CDR1 SEHNR, CDR2 FQNEAQ (reference sequence). The CDR3 is made up of 14 amino acids. The CDR3 DNA reads TGTGCCAGCAGCCCGGCACAGGGTGTTGTTGAGCAGTACGTC. It translates to CASSPAQGVVEQYV.